This is a list of T cell receptor beta chains from one sample in a study of blood T cell repertoires in COVID-19. Produced via immunoSEQ multiplex PCR; TCRdb's table is partial and in-frame only. Among some 230,000 clones listed, 85% to 90% were seen once. Sequencing input: peripheral blood. The receptors were sampled from a woman aged 45-59 years with COVID-19, enrolled during active disease. Both conserved end residues are part of each CDR3. A D gene is named only where the DNA matches it firmly. Clone sizes are given selectively: once, few, many, or a class where the clone is expanded.

d_call | clone_size | j_call | v_call | cdr3_nt | cdr3_aa
TRBD1 | few | TRBJ1-2 | TRBV6-1 | TGTGCCAGCAGTGAAGCAATCGGACAGGCTATCTATGGCTACACCTTC | CASSEAIGQAIYGYTF
- | - | TRBJ2-2 | TRBV30 | TGTGCCTGGAGTAAAGACAGTCGCAACACCGGGGAGCTGTTTTTT | CAWSKDSRNTGELFF
- | - | TRBJ1-2 | TRBV30 | TGTGCCTGGAGGGCGGGAACCGGTGGCTACACCTTC | CAWRAGTGGYTF
- | - | TRBJ1-1 | TRBV4-1 | TGCGCCAGCAGCCAAGAAGCCCAAAACACTGAAGCTTTCTTT | CASSQEAQNTEAFF
- | - | TRBJ2-5 | TRBV15 | TGTGCCACCAGCAGCCGAGACTGGATTCAAGAGACCCAGTACTTC | CATSSRDWIQETQYF
- | - | TRBJ2-5 | TRBV11-2 | TGTGCCAGCAGCCCCGTGGGGGGGCTTGAGACCCAGTACTTC | CASSPVGGLETQYF
- | - | TRBJ2-5 | TRBV2 | TGTGCCACACACAGGGAAACCCAAGAGACCCAGTACTTC | CATHRETQETQYF
TRBD2 | - | TRBJ2-5 | TRBV19 | TGTGCCAGCCACTCACTAGCGGAGGAGACCCAGTACTTC | CASHSLAEETQYF
- | - | TRBJ1-2 | TRBV18 | TGTGCCAGCTCACCATTGGGCCACGCTTATGGCTACACCTTC | CASSPLGHAYGYTF
TRBD1 | - | TRBJ1-4 | TRBV11-3 | TGTGCCAGCAGCTCGACAGGGAATGAAAAACTGTTTTTT | CASSSTGNEKLFF
TRBD2 | - | TRBJ2-3 | TRBV24-1 | TGTGCCACCAGTGACCGACTGACTAGCGGCCGGGGAGATACGCAGTATTTT | CATSDRLTSGRGDTQYF
TRBD2 | - | TRBJ2-1 | TRBV3-1/TRBV3-2 | TGTGCCAGCAGCCAGGGGGGGTCTCGACTAGCTTCCTATGAGCAGTTCTTC | CASSQGGSRLASYEQFF
- | - | TRBJ1-3 | TRBV5-4 | TGTGCCAGCAGCTCAGGGGCTGGAAACACCATATATTTT | CASSSGAGNTIYF
TRBD1 | - | TRBJ2-1 | TRBV19 | TGTGCCAGTACCCCGGGGACAGTACTAAACAATGAGCAGTTCTTC | CASTPGTVLNNEQFF
- | - | TRBJ2-1 | TRBV5-8 | TGTGCCAGCAGCTGGTGGCCGCGGGTGAATGAGCAGTTCTTC | CASSWWPRVNEQFF
TRBD1 | - | TRBJ2-2 | TRBV6-2/TRBV6-3 | TGTGCCAGCACCCCTTTTGGGCCCCTAGGGTTTTCGGAACAGGGGAGCTACACCGGGGAGCTGTTTTTT | CASTPFGPLGFSEQGSYTGELFF
- | - | TRBJ1-6 | TRBV10-2 | TGCGCCAGCAGTGAAACCGGCAGGGGTTATTCACCCCTCCACTTT | CASSETGRGYSPLHF
TRBD1 | - | TRBJ2-2 | TRBV7-8 | TGTGCCAGCAGCTCGGACAGGGTCTCCGGGGAGCTGTTTTTT | CASSSDRVSGELFF
- | - | TRBJ1-2 | TRBV9 | TGTGCCAGCAGCGTAGCGCCAAGCCATGGCTACACCTTC | CASSVAPSHGYTF
TRBD1 | - | TRBJ1-6 | TRBV5-6 | TGTGCCAGCCGATCGACAGGGGCAATTAATAATTCACCCCTCCACTTT | CASRSTGAINNSPLHF
TRBD1 | - | TRBJ2-1 | TRBV2 | TGTGCCAGCAGAAGGGACAGGGTGGCCTACAATGAGCAGTTCTTC | CASRRDRVAYNEQFF
- | few | TRBJ2-7 | TRBV9 | TGTGCCAGCAAGAGGGGGGACAGCTCTCACGAGCAGTACTTC | CASKRGDSSHEQYF
- | - | TRBJ2-6 | TRBV3-1/TRBV3-2 | TGTGCCAGCAGCCAATGGGCAGGCTCTGGGGCCAACGTCCTGACTTTC | CASSQWAGSGANVLTF
- | - | TRBJ2-1 | TRBV9 | TGTGCCAGCAGCGTAGGGGTGACACTAGCCGTTTACAATGAGCAGTTCTTC | CASSVGVTLAVYNEQFF
- | - | TRBJ1-3 | TRBV7-2 | TGTGCCAGCAGCTTAGGAGGCGGGGGAGGTGGAAACACCATATATTTT | CASSLGGGGGGNTIYF
- | - | TRBJ1-1 | TRBV2 | TGTGCCAGCAATCTCGTGAGTGAAGCTTTCTTT | CASNLVSEAFF
- | - | TRBJ2-1 | TRBV24-1 | TGTGCCACCAGTGACTCACCTAAAGGGGGTGAGCAGTTCTTC | CATSDSPKGGEQFF
TRBD1 | - | TRBJ2-3 | TRBV7-9 | TGTGCCAGCAGCCCGGGACAGGGGTCTACAGATACGCAGTATTTT | CASSPGQGSTDTQYF
- | once | TRBJ2-5 | TRBV4-1 | TGCGCCAGCAGCCGGGCGGGCCAAGAGACCCAGTACTTC | CASSRAGQETQYF
- | - | TRBJ2-5 | TRBV11-3 | TGTGCCAGCAGCGAGGGCAATCGGCAGGGGTCGTTTCGGGAGACCCAGTACTTC | CASSEGNRQGSFRETQYF
- | - | TRBJ1-5 | TRBV6-2/TRBV6-3 | TGTGCCAGCAGTTATGGGCCGCGCGCAGGCAATCAGCCCCAGCATTTT | CASSYGPRAGNQPQHF
TRBD1 | - | TRBJ1-3 | TRBV19 | TGTGCCAGTACCGGAAGGGACAGACTTTACGGAAACACCATATATTTT | CASTGRDRLYGNTIYF
TRBD1 | - | TRBJ1-2 | TRBV14 | TGTGCCAGCAGCCAGTTGACAGGGTGGGGCGGCTACACCTTC | CASSQLTGWGGYTF
TRBD2 | - | TRBJ2-1 | TRBV7-6 | TGTGCCAGCAGTCAAGAGGGACGGGGGGGCAGCGATGAGCAGTTCTTC | CASSQEGRGGSDEQFF
TRBD1 | few | TRBJ1-6 | TRBV15 | TGTGCCACCAGCCGCTCCGCCCGGGACAGCAATAATTCACCCCTCCACTTT | CATSRSARDSNNSPLHF
- | - | TRBJ2-7 | TRBV6-6 | TGTGCCAGCAGTCGGACGGGGGAGTACGAGCAGTACTTC | CASSRTGEYEQYF
- | - | TRBJ2-7 | TRBV7-6 | TGTGCCAGCAGCTTAGCGCTGGACAGCTCCTACGAGCAGTACTTC | CASSLALDSSYEQYF
- | - | TRBJ2-5 | TRBV7-8 | TGTGCCAGCGCTCCAGTTAGGCGGCCAAGGGAGGCGACCCAGTACTTC | CASAPVRRPREATQYF
- | once | TRBJ2-1 | TRBV10-2 | TGCGCCAGCATGGCGGGGCATCGGGATGAGCAGTTCTTC | CASMAGHRDEQFF
- | - | TRBJ1-2 | TRBV19 | TGTGCCAGTAGTAACAGGATAAATGGCTACACCTTC | CASSNRINGYTF
TRBD1 | - | TRBJ2-5 | TRBV18 | TGTGCCAGCTCACGCAGGGGGCTAGGTGAGACCCAGTACTTC | CASSRRGLGETQYF
- | - | TRBJ2-3 | TRBV2 | TGTGCCAGCAACAGGCGGGGACTCACAGATACGCAGTATTTT | CASNRRGLTDTQYF
- | - | TRBJ2-7 | TRBV5-1 | TGCGCCAGCAGCGGCAGGACAGATACCTACGAGCAGTACTTC | CASSGRTDTYEQYF
- | - | TRBJ1-2 | TRBV28 | TGTGCCAGTCGTCGACCCACAGGCAGAGGCTACACCTTC | CASRRPTGRGYTF
- | - | TRBJ2-2 | TRBV14 | TGTGCCAGCAGCCTTGAGGTTAAGACCGGGGAGCTGTTTTTT | CASSLEVKTGELFF
- | once | TRBJ2-7 | TRBV7-9 | TGTGCCAGCAGCCCAGGTGGCATATCCTACGAGCAGTACTTC | CASSPGGISYEQYF
- | few | TRBJ2-2 | TRBV5-1 | TGCGCCAGCAGCTTGGATGGGGGGATGAACACCGGGGAGCTGTTTTTT | CASSLDGGMNTGELFF
- | - | TRBJ1-2 | TRBV12-3/TRBV12-4 | TGTGCCAGCAGTTTACTAGGGGTCGGCTACACCTTC | CASSLLGVGYTF
- | - | TRBJ2-7 | TRBV30 | TGTGCCTGGAGTGTTGGTGGGCTTAACCCCTACGAGCAGTACTTC | CAWSVGGLNPYEQYF
- | - | TRBJ1-1 | TRBV27 | TGTGCCAGCAGTTCCCGGGTTTCGAACACTGAAGCTTTCTTT | CASSSRVSNTEAFF
- | few | TRBJ1-5 | TRBV15 | TGTGCCACCAGCAGAGGAACTCAGACAGCCCCCAATCAGCCCCAGCATTTT | CATSRGTQTAPNQPQHF
TRBD2 | - | TRBJ2-3 | TRBV5-1 | TGCGCCAGCAGCTTGGTCCTGGGGACTAGCGGGCTCACAGATACGCAGTATTTT | CASSLVLGTSGLTDTQYF